This record concerns one TCR beta chain sequence. The sample comes from a study of blood T cells in healthy people across ages. The CDR3 has 11 amino acids. With 10 bases removed from V and 7 bases from J, the gap between germline ends came to 13 bases. Per germline, CDR1 SNHLY and CDR2 FYNNEI. Using a J-beta primer mix together with a sample-barcoded 5' primer, a second PCR was run for roughly 6 to 11 cycles. TCRdb reprocessed the 5' RACE reads with MiXCR, giving one entry per CDR3 protein. The sample holds hundreds of thousands of distinct CDR3 sequences, more than 55% seen once. Sample: blood. The clonotype originates from a man aged 40-50 years in good health. The chain employs TRBV2 and TRBJ2-5, with a possible D match to TRBD1 (6 bases). CDR3 bases: TGTGCCACGACAGGTTGGGGGACCCAGTACTTC. It is translated as CATTGWGTQYF.